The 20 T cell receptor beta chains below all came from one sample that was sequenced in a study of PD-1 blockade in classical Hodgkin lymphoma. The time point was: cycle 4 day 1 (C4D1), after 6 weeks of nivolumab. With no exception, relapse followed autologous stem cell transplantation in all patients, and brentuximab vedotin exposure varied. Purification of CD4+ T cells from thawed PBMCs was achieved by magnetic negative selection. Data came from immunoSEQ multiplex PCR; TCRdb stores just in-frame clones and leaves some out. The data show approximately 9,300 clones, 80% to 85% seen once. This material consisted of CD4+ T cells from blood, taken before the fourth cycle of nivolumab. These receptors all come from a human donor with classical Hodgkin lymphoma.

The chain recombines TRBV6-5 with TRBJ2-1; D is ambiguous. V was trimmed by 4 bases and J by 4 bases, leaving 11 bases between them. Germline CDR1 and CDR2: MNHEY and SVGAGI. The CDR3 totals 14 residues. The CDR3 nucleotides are TGTGCCAGCAGTTGGGGTTCCCTATACAATGAGCAGTTCTTC. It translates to CASSWGSLYNEQFF.

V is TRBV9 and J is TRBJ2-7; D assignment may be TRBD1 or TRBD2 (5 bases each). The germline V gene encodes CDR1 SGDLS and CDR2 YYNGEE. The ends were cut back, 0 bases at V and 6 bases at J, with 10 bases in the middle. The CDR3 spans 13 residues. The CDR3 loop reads CASSVGQGAEQYF. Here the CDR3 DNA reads TGTGCCAGCAGCGTAGGTCAGGGAGCCGAGCAGTACTTC.

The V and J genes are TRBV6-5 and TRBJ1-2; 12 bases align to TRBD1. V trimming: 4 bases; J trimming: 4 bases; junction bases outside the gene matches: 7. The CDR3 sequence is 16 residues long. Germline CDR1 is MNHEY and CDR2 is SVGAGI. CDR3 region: CASSWTGTGGSYGYTF. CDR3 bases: TGTGCCAGCAGTTGGACCGGGACAGGGGGCTCCTATGGCTACACCTTC.

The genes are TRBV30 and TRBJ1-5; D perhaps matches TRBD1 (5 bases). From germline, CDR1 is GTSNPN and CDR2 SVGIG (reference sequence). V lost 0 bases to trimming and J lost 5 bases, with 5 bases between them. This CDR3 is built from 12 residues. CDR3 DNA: TGTGCCTGGAGTGTAGGGGATCAGCCCCAGCATTTT. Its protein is CAWSVGDQPQHF.

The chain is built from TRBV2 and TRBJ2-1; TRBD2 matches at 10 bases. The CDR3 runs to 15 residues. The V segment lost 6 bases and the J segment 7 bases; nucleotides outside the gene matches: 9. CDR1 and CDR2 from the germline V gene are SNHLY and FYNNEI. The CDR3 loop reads CASSYKRGGPNEQFF. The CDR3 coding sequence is TGTGCCAGCAGCTATAAGCGGGGGGGCCCGAATGAGCAGTTCTTC.

The CDR3 reads CASITTERGREGSYEQYF. The CDR3, as DNA: TGTGCCAGCATCACCACCGAGCGGGGGAGAGAAGGGTCCTACGAGCAGTACTTC. The V gene is TRBV5-6, the J gene TRBJ2-7; 8 positions match TRBD2. Germline CDR1 is SGHDT and CDR2 is YYEEEE. Unmatched junction bases numbered 18, after V lost 6 bases and J lost 1 base. The CDR3 contains 18 residues. Together with reference TRBV5-6 and TRBJ2-7, the CDR3 gives the full variable domain: DAGVTQSPTHLIKTRGQQVTLRCSPKSGHDTVSWYQQALGQGPQFIFQYYEEEERQRGNFPDRFSGHQFPNYSSELNVNALLLGDSALYLCASITTERGREGSYEQYFGPGTRLTVT.

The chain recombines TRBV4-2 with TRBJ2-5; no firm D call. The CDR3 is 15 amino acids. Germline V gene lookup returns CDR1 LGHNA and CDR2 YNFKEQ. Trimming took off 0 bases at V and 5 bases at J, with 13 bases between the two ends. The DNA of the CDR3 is TGTGCCAGCAGCCAAGATCTTGCGTCGGAGGAGACCCAGTACTTC. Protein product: CASSQDLASEETQYF.

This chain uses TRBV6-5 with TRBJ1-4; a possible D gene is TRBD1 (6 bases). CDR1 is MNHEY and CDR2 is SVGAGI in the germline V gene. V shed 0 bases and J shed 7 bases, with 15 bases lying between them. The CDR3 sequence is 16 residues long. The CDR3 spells CASSYSRTGGSEKLFF. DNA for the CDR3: TGTGCCAGCAGTTACTCGAGAACGGGGGGCTCTGAAAAACTGTTTTTT.

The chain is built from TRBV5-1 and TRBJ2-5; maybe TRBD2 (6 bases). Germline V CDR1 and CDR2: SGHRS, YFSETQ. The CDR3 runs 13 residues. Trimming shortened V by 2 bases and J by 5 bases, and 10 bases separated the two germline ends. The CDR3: CASSLGGAETQYF. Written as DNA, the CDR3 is TGCGCCAGCAGCTTAGGAGGGGCGGAGACCCAGTACTTC.

CDR3 sequence: CASSQDRDTWGYTF. In DNA, the CDR3 is TGTGCCAGTAGCCAGGATCGCGACACCTGGGGCTACACCTTC. The V gene is TRBV19, the J gene TRBJ1-2, with D unresolved. V was shortened by 6 bases and J by 8 bases, with 19 bases between the two germline ends. This CDR3 spans 14 amino acids. Looked up from germline, CDR1 is LNHDA and CDR2 is SQIVND (reference sequence).

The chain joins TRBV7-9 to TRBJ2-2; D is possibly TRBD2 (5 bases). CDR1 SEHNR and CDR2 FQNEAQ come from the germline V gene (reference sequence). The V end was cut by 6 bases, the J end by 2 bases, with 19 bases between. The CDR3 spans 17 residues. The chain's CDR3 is CASRPDYRAANTGELFF. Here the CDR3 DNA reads TGTGCCAGCAGACCAGACTACAGAGCGGCAAACACCGGGGAGCTGTTTTTT.

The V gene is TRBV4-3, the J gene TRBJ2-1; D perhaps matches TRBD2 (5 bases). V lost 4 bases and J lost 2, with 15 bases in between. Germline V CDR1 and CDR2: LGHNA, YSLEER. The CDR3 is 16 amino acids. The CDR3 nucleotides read TGCGCCAGCAGCCTTGAGCGACTAATTCCCTACAATGAGCAGTTCTTC. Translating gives CASSLERLIPYNEQFF.

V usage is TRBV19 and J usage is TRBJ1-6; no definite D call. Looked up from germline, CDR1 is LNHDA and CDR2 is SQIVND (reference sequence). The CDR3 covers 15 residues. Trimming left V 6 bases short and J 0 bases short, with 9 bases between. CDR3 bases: TGTGCCAGTAGGATAATAAGCTCCTATAATTCACCCCTCCACTTT. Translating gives CASRIISSYNSPLHF.

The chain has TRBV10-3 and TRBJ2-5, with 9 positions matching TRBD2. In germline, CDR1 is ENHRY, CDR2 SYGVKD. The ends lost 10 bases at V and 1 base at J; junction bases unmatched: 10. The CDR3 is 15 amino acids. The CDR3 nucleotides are TGTGCCACACTCCTCGGCGGGGGGGTCCAAGAGACCCAGTACTTC. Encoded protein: CATLLGGGVQETQYF.

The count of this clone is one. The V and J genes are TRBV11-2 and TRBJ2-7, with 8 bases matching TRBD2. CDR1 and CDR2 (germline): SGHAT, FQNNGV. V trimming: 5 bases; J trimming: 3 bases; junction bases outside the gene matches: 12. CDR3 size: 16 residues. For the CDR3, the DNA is TGTGCCAGCAGCCCAGATCTCACGGGAGGGATCTACGAGCAGTACTTC. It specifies CASSPDLTGGIYEQYF. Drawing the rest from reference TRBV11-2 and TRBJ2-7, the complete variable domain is EAGVAQSPRYKIIEKRQSVAFWCNPISGHATLYWYQQILGQGPKLLIQFQNNGVVDDSQLPKDRFSAERLKGVDSTLKIQPAKLEDSAVYLCASSPDLTGGIYEQYFGPGTRLTVT.

The DNA of the CDR3 is TGTGCCAGCAGCTCCACAGATACGCAGTATTTT. Translated, it gives CASSSTDTQYF. The rearrangement joins TRBV9 to TRBJ2-3; no clear D gene. The germline V and J ends were trimmed by 4 bases and 2 bases, with 2 bases remaining between them. The CDR3 has 11 amino acids. The germline CDR1 and CDR2 sequences are SGDLS and YYNGEE.

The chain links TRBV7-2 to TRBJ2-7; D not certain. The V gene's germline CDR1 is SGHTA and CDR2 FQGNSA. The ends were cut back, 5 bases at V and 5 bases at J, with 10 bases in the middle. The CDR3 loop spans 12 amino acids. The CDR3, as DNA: TGTGCCAGCAGCCCCTGGGCCCACGAGCAGTACTTC. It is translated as CASSPWAHEQYF.

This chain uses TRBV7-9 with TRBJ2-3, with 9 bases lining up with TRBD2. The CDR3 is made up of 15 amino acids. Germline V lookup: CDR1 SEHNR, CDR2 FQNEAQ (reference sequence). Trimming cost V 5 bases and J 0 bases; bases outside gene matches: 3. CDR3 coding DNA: TGTGCCAGCAGCCCACTAGCGGGCAGCACAGATACGCAGTATTTT. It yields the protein CASSPLAGSTDTQYF.

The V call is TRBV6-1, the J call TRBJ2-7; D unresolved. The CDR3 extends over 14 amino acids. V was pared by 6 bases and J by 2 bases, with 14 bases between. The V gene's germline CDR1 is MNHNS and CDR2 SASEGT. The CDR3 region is CASRRRELTYEQYF. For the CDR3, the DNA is TGTGCCAGCAGACGGCGAGAATTAACCTACGAGCAGTACTTC.

The CDR3 sequence is CASSTPGQGHEQYF. DNA for the CDR3: TGTGCCAGTAGTACGCCGGGACAGGGACACGAGCAGTACTTC. The chain combines TRBV19 with TRBJ2-7; 9 positions match TRBD1. The CDR3 consists of 14 residues. Trimming removed 4 bases from V and 5 bases from J; junction bases left unmatched: 6. Germline CDR1 LNHDA, CDR2 SQIVND (reference sequence).